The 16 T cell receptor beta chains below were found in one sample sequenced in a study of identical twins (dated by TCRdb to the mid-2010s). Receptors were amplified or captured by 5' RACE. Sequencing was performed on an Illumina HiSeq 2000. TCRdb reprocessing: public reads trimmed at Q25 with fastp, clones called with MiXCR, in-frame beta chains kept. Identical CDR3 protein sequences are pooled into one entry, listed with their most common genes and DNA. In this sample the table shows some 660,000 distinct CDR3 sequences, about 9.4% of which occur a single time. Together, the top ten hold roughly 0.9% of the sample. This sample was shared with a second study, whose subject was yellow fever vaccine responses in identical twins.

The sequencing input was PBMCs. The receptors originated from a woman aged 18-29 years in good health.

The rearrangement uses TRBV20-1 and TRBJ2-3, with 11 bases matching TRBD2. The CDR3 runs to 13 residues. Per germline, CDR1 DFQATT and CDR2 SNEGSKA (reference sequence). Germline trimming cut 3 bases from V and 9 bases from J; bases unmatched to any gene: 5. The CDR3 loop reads CSASSGRAYTQYF. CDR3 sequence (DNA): TGCAGTGCTAGTAGCGGGAGGGCCTACACGCAGTATTTT.

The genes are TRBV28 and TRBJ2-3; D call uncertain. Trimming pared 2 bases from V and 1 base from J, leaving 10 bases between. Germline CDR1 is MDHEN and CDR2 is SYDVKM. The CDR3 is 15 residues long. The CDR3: CASSLQTQGTDTQYF. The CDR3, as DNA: TGTGCCAGCAGTTTACAAACCCAGGGCACAGATACGCAGTATTTT.

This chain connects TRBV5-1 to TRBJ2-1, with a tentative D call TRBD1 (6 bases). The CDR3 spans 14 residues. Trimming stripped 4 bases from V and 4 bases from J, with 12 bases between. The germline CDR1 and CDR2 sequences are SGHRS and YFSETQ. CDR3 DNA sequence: TGCGCCAGCAGCCCCGGGACACCTTACAATGAGCAGTTCTTC. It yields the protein CASSPGTPYNEQFF.

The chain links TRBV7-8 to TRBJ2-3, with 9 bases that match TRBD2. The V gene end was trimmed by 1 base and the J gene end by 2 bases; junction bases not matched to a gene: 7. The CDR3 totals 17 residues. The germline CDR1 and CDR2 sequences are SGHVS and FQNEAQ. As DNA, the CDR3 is TGTGCCAGCAGCTTAGAGTCCCTAGCGGGGCTCACAGATACGCAGTATTTT. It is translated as CASSLESLAGLTDTQYF.

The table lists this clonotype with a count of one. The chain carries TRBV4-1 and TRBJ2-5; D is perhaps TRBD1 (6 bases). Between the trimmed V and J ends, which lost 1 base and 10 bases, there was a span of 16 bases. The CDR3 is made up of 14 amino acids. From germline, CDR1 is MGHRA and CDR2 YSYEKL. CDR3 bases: TGCGCCAGCAGCCAAGTATTGGCAGGGGAAGACCAGTACTTC. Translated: CASSQVLAGEDQYF.

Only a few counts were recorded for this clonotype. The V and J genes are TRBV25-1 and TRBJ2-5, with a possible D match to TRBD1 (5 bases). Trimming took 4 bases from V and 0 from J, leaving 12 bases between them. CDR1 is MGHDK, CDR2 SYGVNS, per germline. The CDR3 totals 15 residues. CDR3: CASSGPRQNQETQYF. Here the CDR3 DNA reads TGTGCCAGCAGTGGCCCAAGACAGAACCAAGAGACCCAGTACTTC.

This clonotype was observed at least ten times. DNA of the CDR3: TGTGCCAGCAGCCCAGAACTGGGACGCAATTTTTACGAGCAGTACTTC. It specifies CASSPELGRNFYEQYF. The genes are TRBV7-6 and TRBJ2-7; D may match TRBD1 or TRBD2 (5 bases each). Trimming cost V 5 bases and J 4 bases, with 21 bases left between them. The CDR3 runs 16 residues. Germline V gene sequence: CDR1 SGHVS, CDR2 FNYEAQ.

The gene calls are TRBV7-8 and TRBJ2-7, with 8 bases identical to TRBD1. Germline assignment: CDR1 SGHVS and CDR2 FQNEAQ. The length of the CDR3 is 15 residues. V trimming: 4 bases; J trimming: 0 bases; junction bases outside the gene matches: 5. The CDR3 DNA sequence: TGTGCCAGCAGCTCCCAGACAGGGGCCTCCTACGAGCAGTACTTC. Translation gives CASSSQTGASYEQYF.

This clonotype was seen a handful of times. CDR3 coding DNA: TGTGCCAGCAGCTCCCCGGGACAGGGGGCCGTGTCCCCCTACGAGCAGTACTTC. Encoded protein: CASSSPGQGAVSPYEQYF. The chain uses TRBV11-2 and TRBJ2-7; the match to TRBD1 covers 12 bases. The ends lost 4 bases at V and 2 bases at J; junction bases unmatched: 12. Germline V CDR1 and CDR2: SGHAT, FQNNGV. The CDR3 is 18 residues long.

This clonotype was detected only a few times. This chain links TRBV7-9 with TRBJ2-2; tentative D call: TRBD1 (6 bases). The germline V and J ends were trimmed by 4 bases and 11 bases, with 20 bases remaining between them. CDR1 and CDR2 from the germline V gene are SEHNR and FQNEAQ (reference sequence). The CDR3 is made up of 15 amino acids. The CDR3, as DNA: TGTGCCAGCAGCTCCCGGACAGAAAACCGGGGAGAGCTGTTTTTT. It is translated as CASSSRTENRGELFF.

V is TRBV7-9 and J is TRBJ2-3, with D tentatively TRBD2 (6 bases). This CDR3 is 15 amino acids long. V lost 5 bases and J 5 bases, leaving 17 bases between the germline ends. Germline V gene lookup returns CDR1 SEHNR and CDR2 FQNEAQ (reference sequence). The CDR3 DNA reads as TGTGCCAGCAGCCCCGCGGAGGGAGCGGGAGATACGCAGTATTTT. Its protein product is CASSPAEGAGDTQYF.

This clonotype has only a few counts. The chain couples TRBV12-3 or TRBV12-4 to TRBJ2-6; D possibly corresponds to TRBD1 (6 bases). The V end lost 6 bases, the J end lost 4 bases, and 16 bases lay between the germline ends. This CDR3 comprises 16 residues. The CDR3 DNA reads TGTGCCAGCAGCGATTTGACAGGATCCGGGGCCAACGTCCTGACTTTC. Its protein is CASSDLTGSGANVLTF.

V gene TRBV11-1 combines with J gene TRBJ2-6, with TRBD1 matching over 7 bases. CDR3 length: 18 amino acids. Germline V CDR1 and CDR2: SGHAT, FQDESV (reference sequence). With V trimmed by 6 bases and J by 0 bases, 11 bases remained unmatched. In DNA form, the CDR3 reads TGTGCCAGCAGAACAAACAGGGGCCTACTCTCTGGGGCCAACGTCCTGACTTTC. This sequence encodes CASRTNRGLLSGANVLTF.

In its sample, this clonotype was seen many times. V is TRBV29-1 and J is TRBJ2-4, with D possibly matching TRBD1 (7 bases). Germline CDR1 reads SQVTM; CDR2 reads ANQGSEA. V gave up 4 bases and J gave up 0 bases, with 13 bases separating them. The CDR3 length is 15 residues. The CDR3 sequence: CSVGGTAGAKNIQYF. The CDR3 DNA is TGCAGCGTTGGAGGGACAGCGGGAGCCAAAAACATTCAGTACTTC.

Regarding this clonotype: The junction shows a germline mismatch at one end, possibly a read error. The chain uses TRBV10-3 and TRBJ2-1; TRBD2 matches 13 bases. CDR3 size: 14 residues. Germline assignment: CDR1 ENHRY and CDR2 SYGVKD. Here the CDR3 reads CSSGGLAGVNEQFF. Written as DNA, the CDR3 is TGCTCATCGGGTGGACTAGCGGGAGTGAATGAGCAGTTCTTC.

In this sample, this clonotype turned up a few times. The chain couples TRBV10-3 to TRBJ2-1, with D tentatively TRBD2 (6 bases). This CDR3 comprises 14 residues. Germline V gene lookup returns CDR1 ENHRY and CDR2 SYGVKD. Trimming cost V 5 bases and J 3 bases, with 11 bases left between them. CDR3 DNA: TGTGCCATCAGTCCCCCGGGACTCTACAATGAGCAGTTCTTC. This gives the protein CAISPPGLYNEQFF.